This passage covers 2 T cell receptor beta chains from one sample sequenced in a study of identifying expanded T cells in peripheral blood. Data came from immunoSEQ multiplex PCR; TCRdb stores just in-frame clones and leaves some out. The data contain roughly 130,000 clones, 75% to 90% of them singletons. The sample taken for sequencing was blood. The receptors come from a person aged 18-70 years in good health.

This chain links TRBV2 with TRBJ1-2, with 7 bases fitting TRBD1. The CDR3 sequence is 13 residues long. The V gene end was trimmed by 6 bases and the J gene end by 4 bases; junction bases not matched to a gene: 5. Germline V gene data show CDR1 as SNHLY and CDR2 as FYNNEI. The DNA of the CDR3 is TGTGCCAGCAGCGGGGGACAGTCCTATGGCTACACCTTC. Residues: CASSGGQSYGYTF. The full variable domain, in which reference TRBV2 and TRBJ1-2 provide the parts outside the CDR3, is EPEVTQTPSHQVTQMGQEVILRCVPISNHLYFYWYRQILGQKVEFLVSFYNNEISEKSEIFDDQFSVERPDGSNFTLKIRSTKLEDSAMYFCASSGGQSYGYTFGSGTRLTVV.

This clone has only one observation. The genes are TRBV20-1 and TRBJ1-3; D ambiguous. The V gene's germline CDR1 is DFQATT and CDR2 SNEGSKA (reference sequence). V dropped 5 bases and J dropped 2 bases, with 4 bases sitting between them. The CDR3 runs 11 residues. CDR3 nucleotides: TGCAGTGCTGGCCCTGGAAACACCATATATTTT. It codes for CSAGPGNTIYF.